These 8 T cell receptor beta chains originate from one sample sequenced in a study of patients with pleural tuberculosis. MiXCR was run by TCRdb on the reads, yielding one entry per CDR3 protein. The table has around 50,000 distinct CDR3 sequences, approximately 7.9% seen once; the top ten hold about 17%. These receptors all come from a human donor with pleural tuberculosis.

This clonotype was detected ten times or more. J is TRBJ2-7 and V is TRBV2, with TRBD1 matching over 9 bases. Germline V CDR1 and CDR2: SNHLY, FYNNEI. This CDR3 is 15 amino acids long. The V gene end was trimmed by 6 bases and the J gene end by 4 bases; junction bases not matched to a gene: 10. CDR3 bases: TGTGCCAGCAGAGACGGACAGGGGCAATGGTACGAGCAGTACTTC. Translation gives CASRDGQGQWYEQYF.

This clonotype has at least ten counts. The chain couples TRBV7-8 to TRBJ2-3; D gene ambiguous. The CDR3 consists of 12 residues. The germline V gene encodes CDR1 SGHVS and CDR2 FQNEAQ. V was clipped by 2 bases and J by 5 bases, with 5 bases between them. CDR3 coding DNA: TGTGCCAGCAGCTTATCGCTAGATACGCAGTATTTT. Encoded protein: CASSLSLDTQYF.

This clonotype has more than one count but fewer than ten. The DNA of the CDR3 is TGTGCCAGCAGTCGAACCGACAGGGTCCCGTTTTACGAGCAGTACTTC. Protein: CASSRTDRVPFYEQYF. This chain links TRBV11-1 with TRBJ2-7, with 7 bases identical to TRBD1. Germline V gene lookup returns CDR1 SGHAT and CDR2 FQDESV (reference sequence). CDR3 size: 16 residues. V trimming: 6 bases; J trimming: 4 bases; junction bases outside the gene matches: 15.

This clonotype was found many times. The chain couples TRBV4-3 to TRBJ1-2, with TRBD1 as a possible D gene (5 bases). The CDR3 is 14 amino acids. Deletions cut 0 bases from V and 2 bases from J, with 7 bases between. Germline V lookup: CDR1 LGHNA, CDR2 YSLEER. The CDR3 protein is CASSQDSGNYGYTF. DNA of the CDR3: TGCGCCAGCAGCCAAGATTCAGGGAACTATGGCTACACCTTC.

CDR3 region: CASSLTGTGWNEQFF. CDR3 nucleotide sequence: TGTGCCAGCAGTTTGACCGGGACAGGGTGGAATGAGCAGTTCTTC. V usage is TRBV12-3 or TRBV12-4 and J usage is TRBJ2-1; 9 nucleotides line up with TRBD1. The V and J ends lost 3 bases and 7 bases, in that order; junction bases with no gene match: 7. This CDR3 contains 15 residues.

This clonotype was detected many times. The CDR3 DNA reads TGCGCCAGCAGCCAAGATCAGGCAAAGACTGAATATAATTCACCCCTCCACTTT. Its translation is CASSQDQAKTEYNSPLHF. This chain links TRBV4-1 with TRBJ1-6; no firm D call. Trimming took off 0 bases at V and 4 bases at J, with 16 bases between the two ends. The CDR3 has 18 amino acids. Germline CDR1 reads MGHRA; CDR2 reads YSYEKL.

This clonotype was seen ten or more times. The rearrangement links TRBV2 to TRBJ2-7; the match to TRBD2 covers 7 bases. The CDR3 is made up of 12 amino acids. The V gene's germline CDR1 is SNHLY and CDR2 FYNNEI. Losses at the gene ends were 6 bases for V and 1 base for J; bases not matched to a gene: 0. The CDR3 is CASRGGSYEQYF. DNA for the CDR3: TGTGCCAGCAGGGGGGGGTCCTACGAGCAGTACTTC.

This clonotype was detected a few times. The chain links TRBV20-1 to TRBJ1-2; D uncertain. Germline V CDR1 and CDR2: DFQATT, SNEGSKA (reference sequence). This CDR3 is built from 12 residues. The V end was cut by 3 bases, the J end by 2 bases, with 7 bases between. DNA for the CDR3: TGCAGTGCTAGCGAAGGAAACTATGGCTACACCTTC. Encoded protein: CSASEGNYGYTF.